The TCR beta chain under discussion was sequenced for a study of type 1 regulatory T cells. Study context: T-allo10 is a Tr1-enriched, alloantigen-specific CD4 T cell product made in vitro.

MiXCR, applied by TCRdb to the reads, yields one record per CDR3 protein. The sample carries tens of thousands of distinct CDR3 sequences, more than 10% recorded once. This clonotype came up many times. The antigen is not known. Trimming pared 7 bases from V and 2 bases from J, leaving 18 bases between. The CDR3 consists of 14 residues. Germline values: CDR1 GTSNPN, CDR2 SVGIG (reference sequence). Study-level results: Compared with non-type 1 regulatory T cells, type 1 regulatory T cells showed a more restricted TCR repertoire.

This clonotype was sampled from a human donor in good health. The rearrangement uses TRBV30 and TRBJ2-7; D uncertain. The sample was cultured non-Tr1 T cells, either the whole culture or a sorted T cell fraction (not recorded which). The CDR3 loop is CAFLGKGIPYEQYF. As DNA, the CDR3 is TGTGCCTTCCTTGGTAAAGGGATCCCCTACGAGCAGTACTTC.